The 6 T cell receptor beta chains below were found in one sample sequenced in a study of shared clonotypes between healthy human individuals. Sequencing used immunoSEQ multiplex PCR; TCRdb keeps in-frame clones, though not all of them. Of 2.3 million or so clones listed, more than 85% are singletons. Material for sequencing was naive CD4+ T cells from PBMCs. The subset is: CD45RA+ positively selected. These receptors originate from a man between 18 and 29 years old in good health. Some clones in this sample may be carry-over from other donors' samples.

This clone was seen a single time. V is TRBV5-4 and J is TRBJ1-2; TRBD1 might be the D (6 bases). V was clipped by 0 bases and J by 7 bases, with 13 bases between them. Germline loops: CDR1 SGHNT, CDR2 YYREEE (reference sequence). The CDR3 runs to 14 residues. The chain's CDR3 is CASSLAGSGVGYTF. The CDR3 DNA is TGTGCCAGCAGCTTGGCGGGGTCAGGGGTTGGCTACACCTTC.

This chain links TRBV11-2 with TRBJ2-1, with D possibly matching TRBD2 (7 bases). Trimming removed 0 bases at V and 4 bases at J, with 13 bases between. Germline lookup yields CDR1 SGHAT and CDR2 FQNNGV. The CDR3 is 16 residues long. The CDR3 region has the DNA TGTGCCAGCAGCTTAGAAGGGGGGGCCGGGTACAATGAGCAGTTCTTC. It specifies CASSLEGGAGYNEQFF.

The chain uses TRBV19 and TRBJ2-5, with TRBD1 identical over 7 bases. Germline V CDR1 and CDR2: LNHDA, SQIVND (reference sequence). This CDR3 comprises 16 residues. J was trimmed by 5 bases and V by 3 bases; bases with no gene match: 12. The CDR3, as DNA: TGTGCCAGTAGTATTCGCCCGGGACAGACGGAGGAGACCCAGTACTTC. This codes for CASSIRPGQTEETQYF.

The chain couples TRBV30 to TRBJ1-1, with D unresolved. The V end was cut by 1 base, the J end by 8 bases, with 5 bases between. CDR1 and CDR2 (germline): GTSNPN, SVGIG (reference sequence). The CDR3 has 10 residues. CDR3 nucleotides: TGTGCCTGGAGTGCGGAGGAAGCTTTCTTT. Amino acid sequence: CAWSAEEAFF.

The V gene is TRBV5-6, the J gene TRBJ2-2; 7 nucleotides align to TRBD2. The CDR3 sequence is 13 residues long. The germline gives CDR1 SGHDT, CDR2 YYEEEE. V shed 1 base and J 6 bases; nucleotides not matched to a gene: 0. CDR3 in amino acids: CASSLRGAGELFF. As DNA, the CDR3 is TGTGCCAGCAGCTTGCGGGGGGCCGGGGAGCTGTTTTTT.

The chain joins TRBV27 to TRBJ2-1, with 9 bases fitting TRBD2. V was clipped by 6 bases and J by 10 bases; unmatched bases: 13. The CDR3 is 15 residues long. Germline V gene sequence: CDR1 MNHEY, CDR2 SMNVEV (reference sequence). The CDR3 sequence is CASRLGLAPSAEQFF. Written as DNA, the CDR3 is TGTGCCAGCAGACTCGGACTAGCGCCCTCGGCCGAGCAGTTCTTC.